Detailed here is one T cell receptor beta chain. The sample belongs to a study of blood T cell repertoires in COVID-19. Recruits, aged about 18 to 100 years, lived in 20 to 30 US areas. Participants' own reports of clinical history determined their cohort assignment. Here immunoSEQ multiplex PCR was the method, and the copy in TCRdb shows in-frame clones only, minus some. Of 200,000 or so clones in the sample, 88% were seen once. The source is a young woman who had been exposed to COVID-19. The specimen sequenced was PBMCs or T cells enriched from blood (not recorded which).

CDR3 in amino acids: CASSEGVAGTNYGYTF. CDR3 sequence (DNA): TGTGCCAGCAGTGAAGGGGTGGCAGGGACTAACTATGGCTACACCTTC. The rearrangement links TRBV2 to TRBJ1-2, with D perhaps matching TRBD1 (5 bases). Germline-derived CDR1 and CDR2 are SNHLY and FYNNEI. V lost 1 base, J lost 0 bases, and 12 bases lay in between. The CDR3 has 16 residues.